Shown below are 27 T cell receptor beta chains from a single sample sequenced in a study of cytomegalovirus exposure and HLA in healthy donors. 60 Vbeta and 13 Jbeta primers were used in PCR. Sequencing used immunoSEQ multiplex PCR; TCRdb keeps in-frame clones, though not all of them. The sample has roughly 100,000 clones, around 70% seen once. The sequencing input was PBMCs. These receptor sequences come from a man aged 25 to 40 in good health and CMV-seronegative.

Written as DNA, the CDR3 is TGTGCCAGCAGCTCTTTGGAGGGAGGTACAGATACGCAGTATTTT. It translates to CASSSLEGGTDTQYF. J is TRBJ2-3 and V is TRBV11-3, with a tentative D call TRBD2 (6 bases). The V end lost 4 bases, the J end lost 3 bases, and 14 bases lay between the germline ends. This CDR3 has 15 amino acids. CDR1 is SGHNT, CDR2 YENEEA, per germline.

The chain links TRBV5-1 to TRBJ1-4; maybe TRBD1 (6 bases). The CDR3 is made up of 15 amino acids. Germline V gene sequence: CDR1 SGHRS, CDR2 YFSETQ. Trimming removed 4 bases from V and 2 bases from J, with 12 bases in between. The CDR3 protein is CASSSQGQTNEKLFF. CDR3 sequence (DNA): TGCGCCAGCAGCAGCCAAGGACAGACTAATGAAAAACTGTTTTTT.

The chain employs TRBV5-1 and TRBJ1-2; TRBD1 is a possible D gene (5 bases). The CDR3 loop spans 15 amino acids. CDR1 and CDR2 (germline): SGHRS, YFSETQ. Trimming removed 1 base at V and 0 bases at J, with 10 bases between. The CDR3, as DNA: TGCGCCAGCAGCTTGTCAACACAGGCTAACTATGGCTACACCTTC. It encodes CASSLSTQANYGYTF.

The chain combines TRBV7-2 with TRBJ2-5; possibly TRBD1 for D (6 bases). The germline gives CDR1 SGHTA, CDR2 FQGNSA. The V end lost 1 base, the J end lost 5 bases, and 14 bases lay between the germline ends. This CDR3 has 15 amino acids. CDR3 in DNA: TGTGCCAGCAGCTTAGGAGGCACAGGGCAGGAGACCCAGTACTTC. It codes for CASSLGGTGQETQYF. The complete variable domain, with remaining parts taken from reference TRBV7-2 and TRBJ2-5, reads GAGVSQSPSNKVTEKGKDVELRCDPISGHTALYWYRQSLGQGLEFLIYFQGNSAPDKSGLPSDRFSAERTGGSVSTLTIQRTQQEDSAVYLCASSLGGTGQETQYFGPGTRLLVL.

This chain joins TRBV28 and TRBJ1-5, with a weak D call TRBD1 (6 bases). CDR3 length: 17 amino acids. Trimming stripped 6 bases from V and 0 bases from J, with 18 bases between. Germline V lookup: CDR1 MDHEN, CDR2 SYDVKM. For the CDR3, the DNA is TGTGCCAGCAGCCTTCCAGGGGTAGATTATAGCAATCAGCCCCAGCATTTT. Its protein is CASSLPGVDYSNQPQHF.

The V and J genes are TRBV9 and TRBJ2-2, with TRBD2 as a possible D gene (5 bases). This CDR3 contains 15 residues. Germline V gives CDR1 SGDLS, CDR2 YYNGEE. V was cut by 0 bases and J by 6 bases, with 12 bases left in between. DNA for the CDR3: TGTGCCAGCAGCGTAGCAACCGGGATTGCCGGGGAGCTGTTTTTT. Its protein is CASSVATGIAGELFF.

The chain recombines TRBV18 with TRBJ1-4; D call uncertain. The J call may be incorrect, as the DNA end agrees better with TRBJ2-2. CDR3 size: 13 residues. The germline CDR1 and CDR2 sequences are KGHSH and LQKENI. CDR3 sequence reads: CASSPRSSEELFF. CDR3 nucleotides: TGTGCCAGCTCACCTCGAAGTAGTGAGGAGCTGTTTTTT.

CDR3 nucleotide sequence: TGTGCCAGTAGTATAGAGGCACAGGGGGTCCATCAGCCCCAGCATTTT. Translated, it gives CASSIEAQGVHQPQHF. The rearrangement links TRBV19 to TRBJ1-5; TRBD1 aligns across 8 bases. Trimming cost V 0 bases and J 5 bases; bases outside gene matches: 6. Germline V lookup: CDR1 LNHDA, CDR2 SQIVND (reference sequence). The CDR3 consists of 16 residues.

The chain joins TRBV27 to TRBJ2-5; the D gene is possibly TRBD2 (6 bases). The J call could be wrong; TRBJ2-7 is a better fit for the DNA end. CDR3 length: 14 amino acids. Germline V gene sequence: CDR1 MNHEY, CDR2 SMNVEV (reference sequence). The CDR3 protein is CASSLGRSSYEQYF. DNA of the CDR3: TGTGCCAGCAGCTTAGGGAGGTCTTCCTACGAGCAGTACTTC.

The chain couples TRBV15 to TRBJ2-5; TRBD2 matches at 9 bases. The end of the DNA aligns better with TRBJ2-7, so the J call may be wrong. Germline V gives CDR1 LNHNV, CDR2 YYDKDF (reference sequence). This CDR3 comprises 17 residues. CDR3 sequence: CATSRRLRTSDYYEQYF. The CDR3 DNA sequence: TGTGCCACCAGCAGACGGCTTCGGACTAGCGACTACTACGAGCAGTACTTC.

The chain employs TRBV11-2 and TRBJ2-3; D is undetermined. From germline, CDR1 is SGHAT and CDR2 FQNNGV. The CDR3 is 12 residues long. V was pared by 5 bases and J by 1 base, with 4 bases between. CDR3 DNA: TGTGCCAGCAGCCGAGGCACAGATACGCAGTATTTT. Translation gives CASSRGTDTQYF.

This clone has more than one count but fewer than ten. This rearrangement joins TRBV6-1 to TRBJ1-5, with D unresolved. V lost 8 bases to trimming and J lost 2 bases, with 10 bases between them. Germline V lookup: CDR1 MNHNS, CDR2 SASEGT. The CDR3 runs 13 residues. This chain's CDR3 is CASLVGGNQPQHF. The DNA of the CDR3 is TGTGCCAGCTTGGTCGGGGGCAATCAGCCCCAGCATTTT.

V gene TRBV2 combines with J gene TRBJ2-7, with D maybe TRBD1 (6 bases). V was pared by 1 base and J by 4 bases, with 11 bases between. Germline V gene lookup returns CDR1 SNHLY and CDR2 FYNNEI. The CDR3 extends over 14 amino acids. The CDR3 spells CASSEETGGYEQYF. The CDR3 DNA reads TGTGCCAGCAGTGAAGAGACAGGTGGATACGAGCAGTACTTC.

The gene calls are TRBV4-1 and TRBJ1-5; D gene ambiguous. This CDR3 region has 13 residues. The V gene lost 0 bases and the J gene lost 9 bases, with 9 bases spanning the gap. Per germline, CDR1 MGHRA and CDR2 YSYEKL. The CDR3 DNA reads TGCGCCAGCAGCCAAGAACTAGGTTTGCCCCAGCATTTT. Translating gives CASSQELGLPQHF.

The V call is TRBV11-1, the J call TRBJ1-3, with D tentatively TRBD1 (6 bases). With 6 bases removed from V and 2 bases from J, the gap between germline ends came to 11 bases. The CDR3 extends over 14 amino acids. Germline lookup yields CDR1 SGHAT and CDR2 FQDESV (reference sequence). DNA of the CDR3: TGTGCCAGCAGTGAGGACAGTGCTGGAAACACCATATATTTT. Translated: CASSEDSAGNTIYF. Combining the CDR3 with reference TRBV11-1 and TRBJ1-3 gives the whole variable domain EAEVAQSPRYKITEKSQAVAFWCDPISGHATLYWYRQILGQGPELLVQFQDESVVDDSQLPKDRFSAERLKGVDSTLKIQPAELGDSAMYLCASSEDSAGNTIYFGEGSWLTVV.

The V gene is TRBV5-1, the J gene TRBJ2-5, with D tentatively TRBD2 (6 bases). TRBJ2-7 matches the DNA end more closely, so the J call is doubtful. The CDR3 contains 16 residues. Per germline, CDR1 SGHRS and CDR2 YFSETQ. CDR3 nucleotide sequence: TGCGCCAGCAGCTTTAGACCGGGAGTCTCCTCCTACGAGCAGTACTTC. Its translation: CASSFRPGVSSYEQYF.

This chain uses TRBV19 with TRBJ2-7, with TRBD2 matching 7 bases. Germline CDR1 LNHDA, CDR2 SQIVND (reference sequence). The CDR3 loop spans 16 amino acids. Germline trimming cut 2 bases from V and 6 bases from J; bases unmatched to any gene: 13. The CDR3 is CASSITSGNIWAEQYF. CDR3 in DNA: TGTGCCAGTAGTATAACCAGCGGGAATATTTGGGCCGAGCAGTACTTC.

V is TRBV9 and J is TRBJ1-3; no reliable D call. Between the trimmed V and J ends, which lost 0 bases and 4 bases, there was a span of 11 bases. CDR1 is SGDLS and CDR2 is YYNGEE in the germline V gene. There are 15 residues in the CDR3. The CDR3 nucleotides are TGTGCCAGCAGCGTAGACCTTTCGGGAGGAAACACCATATATTTT. Translated: CASSVDLSGGNTIYF.

This chain links TRBV5-4 with TRBJ2-3; possibly TRBD2 for D (6 bases). The CDR3 length is 14 residues. The germline V and J ends were trimmed by 7 bases and 2 bases, with 14 bases remaining between them. CDR1 and CDR2 from the germline V gene are SGHNT and YYREEE (reference sequence). CDR3 protein: CASLEGPDTDTQYF. CDR3 nucleotide sequence: TGTGCCAGCTTGGAGGGTCCTGACACAGATACGCAGTATTTT. Filled out from reference TRBV5-4 and TRBJ2-3, the complete variable domain reads ETGVTQSPTHLIKTRGQQVTLRCSSQSGHNTVSWYQQALGQGPQFIFQYYREEENGRGNFPPRFSGLQFPNYSSELNVNALELDDSALYLCASLEGPDTDTQYFGPGTRLTVL.

This clone was found once. The CDR3 sequence: CASRPQGTSGNTIYF. The CDR3 DNA is TGCGCCAGCAGGCCACAGGGGACATCTGGAAACACCATATATTTT. The J gene is TRBJ1-3, the V gene TRBV5-1; 7 nucleotides align to TRBD1. This CDR3 has 15 residues. V gave up 5 bases and J gave up 1 base; unmatched junction bases: 6. Germline values: CDR1 SGHRS, CDR2 YFSETQ.

V usage is TRBV7-6 and J usage is TRBJ1-5; D gene ambiguous. The CDR3 runs to 17 residues. Trimming left V 5 bases short and J 5 bases short, with 22 bases between. CDR1 and CDR2 (germline): SGHVS, FNYEAQ. CDR3 sequence reads: CASSPRGNSVADQPQHF. CDR3 sequence (DNA): TGTGCCAGCAGCCCTAGAGGAAACAGTGTAGCGGATCAGCCCCAGCATTTT. Drawing the rest from reference TRBV7-6 and TRBJ1-5, the complete variable domain is GAGVSQSPRYKVTKRGQDVALRCDPISGHVSLYWYRQALGQGPEFLTYFNYEAQQDKSGLPNDRFSAERPEGSISTLTIQRTEQRDSAMYRCASSPRGNSVADQPQHFGDGTRLSIL.

A word on this clone: Other DNA variants within this sample encode the same CDR3. The chain links TRBV27 to TRBJ2-1, with D possibly TRBD1 on 5 matching bases. CDR1 and CDR2 (germline): MNHEY, SMNVEV (reference sequence). The CDR3 is made up of 15 amino acids. V was shortened by 8 bases and J by 5 bases, with 19 bases between the two germline ends. The CDR3 nucleotides read TGTGCCAGCGGCCGTGTTGGGGCCGCGCACAATGAGCAGTTCTTC. It codes for CASGRVGAAHNEQFF.

This clone has a handful of counts. The genes are TRBV2 and TRBJ1-5; D is possibly TRBD1 (5 bases). The germline V gene has CDR1 SNHLY and CDR2 FYNNEI. This CDR3 region has 13 residues. With 6 bases removed from V and 6 bases from J, the gap between germline ends came to 12 bases. The CDR3: CASSRAVGQPQHF. The DNA of the CDR3 is TGTGCCAGCAGCAGGGCTGTGGGTCAGCCCCAGCATTTT.

This clone occurred a few times. The chain combines TRBV11-3 with TRBJ2-1; 12 nucleotides match TRBD2. V shed 5 bases and J 7 bases; nucleotides not matched to a gene: 3. There are 14 residues in the CDR3. Germline lookup yields CDR1 SGHNT and CDR2 YENEEA. As DNA, the CDR3 is TGTGCCAGCAGCCCTAGCGGGGGGGGGAATGAGCAGTTCTTC. This gives the protein CASSPSGGGNEQFF.

The chain links TRBV6-6 to TRBJ1-5; 10 nucleotides agree with TRBD1. The CDR3 runs to 16 residues. The germline V gene has CDR1 MNHNY and CDR2 SVGAGI (reference sequence). V lost 1 base to trimming and J lost 4 bases; unmatched junction nucleotides: 4. CDR3: CASSYFGGQGNQPQHF. DNA for the CDR3: TGTGCCAGCAGTTACTTTGGGGGACAGGGGAATCAGCCCCAGCATTTT.

The rearrangement uses TRBV2 and TRBJ2-5; maybe TRBD2 (6 bases). The CDR3 covers 16 residues. Germline V lookup: CDR1 SNHLY, CDR2 FYNNEI. V gave up 3 bases and J gave up 2 bases, with 16 bases separating them. The CDR3 here is CASSERQAGIQETQYF. The CDR3 DNA reads TGTGCCAGCAGTGAGAGGCAAGCGGGCATACAAGAGACCCAGTACTTC.

V and J are TRBV7-8 and TRBJ1-5; a weak D match, TRBD1 (6 bases). The CDR3 spans 15 residues. Per the germline V gene, CDR1 is SGHVS and CDR2 is FQNEAQ. Trimming left V 2 bases short and J 4 bases short, with 12 bases between. CDR3 sequence (DNA): TGTGCCAGCAGCTTAAATGGGGGCTTTAATCAGCCCCAGCATTTT. Residues: CASSLNGGFNQPQHF.